The 24 T cell receptor beta chains in this list originate from one sample, sequenced in a study of post-analysis software for immune sequencing data. Study-wide results and caveats: In patients, TRBV5-6, TRBV5-1 and TRBV20-1 belonged to several TRBV segments found more frequently than in controls.

The antigens of these receptors remain unknown. Unique-molecular-identifier-tagged TCR beta cDNA libraries were used. TCRdb used MiXCR to reprocess the PCR reads, holding one entry per CDR3 protein. Of approximately 730,000 distinct CDR3 sequences in the sample, around 27% were seen once. Input material: blood. These receptors were taken from a girl aged 5 to 17 with multiple sclerosis.

There are a few counts of this clonotype. The gene calls are TRBV10-3 and TRBJ2-1; 12 bases agree with TRBD2. The CDR3 is 18 amino acids. CDR1 is ENHRY and CDR2 is SYGVKD in the germline V gene. V shed 4 bases, J shed 2 bases, and the junction held 9 bases outside the gene matches. DNA for the CDR3: TGTGCCATCAGTGTCAGGCCGGGACTAGCGGGCCCCTACAATGAGCAGTTCTTC. It codes for CAISVRPGLAGPYNEQFF.

On this clonotype itself: A read error may produce the germline difference seen at one junction end. The rearrangement links TRBV20-1 to TRBJ1-4, with D maybe TRBD1 (5 bases). Germline-derived CDR1 and CDR2 are DFQATT and SNEGSKA (reference sequence). This CDR3 spans 16 amino acids. The CDR3, as DNA: TGCAGTGCCCCCGGAAGGGGTAGAGCAACTAATGAAAAACGGTTTTTT. Translation: CSAPGRGRATNEKRFF.

The V call is TRBV7-9, the J call TRBJ2-1; D remains unclear. The DNA end favors TRBJ2-7, so the J call may be wrong. CDR1 SEHNR and CDR2 FQNEAQ come from the germline V gene (reference sequence). The CDR3 length is 12 residues. The CDR3 coding sequence is TGTGCCAGCAGCCTTGACACGTCGGAGCAGTACTTC. This encodes CASSLDTSEQYF.

The chain has TRBV29-1 and TRBJ2-5; 10 bases are a match to TRBD2. V lost 0 bases and J lost 9; bases outside the gene matches: 10. Germline CDR1 and CDR2: SQVTM and ANQGSEA. This CDR3 comprises 15 residues. CDR3 region: CSVEDLPSGGRAQYF. CDR3 in DNA: TGCAGCGTTGAAGATCTGCCTAGCGGGGGCAGGGCCCAGTACTTC.

This clonotype appeared a few times. The chain has TRBV6-2 or TRBV6-3 and TRBJ2-7; TRBD2 aligns across 7 bases. CDR1 and CDR2 (germline): MNHEY, SVGEGT. Trimming cost V 1 base and J 7 bases; bases outside gene matches: 7. The CDR3 has 14 amino acids. The CDR3 is CASSYWLADPEQYF. The CDR3 coding sequence is TGTGCCAGCAGTTACTGGCTAGCGGACCCAGAGCAGTACTTC.

This chain connects TRBV7-6 to TRBJ1-6; 11 bases align to TRBD1. V lost 8 bases, J lost 10 bases, and 7 bases stayed unmatched. CDR1 is SGHVS, CDR2 FNYEAQ, per germline. The CDR3 runs to 14 residues. The CDR3 nucleotides are TGTGCCAGCTCTCGGACAGGGGGCGACTCACCCCTCCACTTT. Translation: CASSRTGGDSPLHF.

The rearrangement uses TRBV7-8 and TRBJ2-2; 7 nucleotides line up with TRBD1. V gave up 1 base and J gave up 3 bases; unmatched junction bases: 2. The CDR3 extends over 15 amino acids. Looked up from germline, CDR1 is SGHVS and CDR2 is FQNEAQ. The CDR3 DNA follows: TGTGCCAGCAGCTTAGGACAGGGTTACACCGGGGAGCTGTTTTTT. Translation gives CASSLGQGYTGELFF. Based on the CDR3 plus reference TRBV7-8 and TRBJ2-2, the full variable domain is GAGVSQSPRYKVAKRGQDVALRCDPISGHVSLFWYQQALGQGPEFLTYFQNEAQLDKSGLPSDRFFAERPEGSVSTLKIQRTQQEDSAVYLCASSLGQGYTGELFFGEGSRLTVL.

This chain links TRBV6-4 with TRBJ2-2; 8 nucleotides align to TRBD2. The germline V gene encodes CDR1 MRHNA and CDR2 SNTAGT. The trim removed 2 bases at V and 7 bases at J, leaving 9 bases unmatched. This CDR3 region has 16 residues. CDR3 loop: CASSDRTGTRGGELFF. CDR3 nucleotide sequence: TGTGCCAGCAGTGACCGGACCGGGACTAGAGGCGGGGAGCTGTTTTTT.

The sample holds a few counts of this clonotype. This rearrangement joins TRBV19 to TRBJ2-7; TRBD2 agrees at 8 bases. The CDR3 spans 16 residues. V shed 0 bases and J 5 bases; nucleotides not matched to a gene: 9. Germline V gene sequence: CDR1 LNHDA, CDR2 SQIVND (reference sequence). Here the CDR3 DNA reads TGTGCCAGTAGTATAGAGGGCGGGAGGCGACTCGACGAGCAGTACTTC. Encoded protein: CASSIEGGRRLDEQYF. Filled out from reference TRBV19 and TRBJ2-7, the complete variable domain reads DGGITQSPKYLFRKEGQNVTLSCEQNLNHDAMYWYRQDPGQGLRLIYYSQIVNDFQKGDIAEGYSVSREKKESFPLTVTSAQKNPTAFYLCASSIEGGRRLDEQYFGPGTRLTVT.

This rearrangement joins TRBV20-1 to TRBJ2-1; 11 bases map to TRBD2. The CDR3 totals 14 residues. CDR1 is DFQATT, CDR2 SNEGSKA, per germline (reference sequence). Trimming took 6 bases from V and 8 from J; bases not matched to a gene: 9. CDR3 sequence (DNA): TGCAGTGCAGATACTAGCGGGAGAACCGATGAGCAGTTCTTC. Its translation is CSADTSGRTDEQFF.

The rearrangement uses TRBV7-9 and TRBJ2-6; unclear D gene. The V end was cut by 4 bases, the J end by 0 bases, with 16 bases between. Looked up from germline, CDR1 is SEHNR and CDR2 is FQNEAQ (reference sequence). This CDR3 contains 18 residues. CDR3 in DNA: TGTGCCAGCAGCTCCCACTCCAAGGCTACCTCTGGGGCCAACGTCCTGACTTTC. The encoded protein is CASSSHSKATSGANVLTF.

The V call is TRBV4-1, the J call TRBJ2-5; D unclear. Looked up from germline, CDR1 is MGHRA and CDR2 is YSYEKL. CDR3 size: 15 residues. With 0 bases removed from V and 0 bases from J, the gap between germline ends came to 8 bases. For the CDR3, the DNA is TGCGCCAGCAGCCAAGATCCCCAGGACCAAGAGACCCAGTACTTC. Encoded protein: CASSQDPQDQETQYF.

This chain uses TRBV15 with TRBJ1-5, with a tentative D call TRBD1 (6 bases). Trimming left V 0 bases short and J 4 bases short, with 31 bases between. The germline gives CDR1 LNHNV, CDR2 YYDKDF (reference sequence). The CDR3 is 22 amino acids. CDR3 sequence: CATSRDQTPGGTIGSLNQPQHF. DNA for the CDR3: TGTGCCACCAGCAGAGACCAGACCCCGGGCGGGACAATTGGCAGTTTGAATCAGCCCCAGCATTTT.

Notes on this clonotype: Given a much more abundant clone one base away, this may be a read error. The chain carries TRBV12-3 or TRBV12-4 and TRBJ2-5, with a possible D match to TRBD1 (5 bases). The germline V and J ends were trimmed by 4 bases and 11 bases, with 14 bases remaining between them. The CDR3 sequence is 12 residues long. Here the CDR3 reads CASSSGRQKQYF. The CDR3 nucleotides are TGTGCCAGCAGTTCAGGACGACAGAAGCAGTACTTC.

This clonotype was recorded a few times. The chain joins TRBV4-2 to TRBJ2-7, with TRBD2 matching over 7 bases. CDR3 length: 16 residues. The germline V gene has CDR1 LGHNA and CDR2 YNFKEQ. After removal of 1 base from V and 1 base from J, the junction contained 7 bases not matched to a gene. The chain's CDR3 is CASSQGPAGLSYEQYF. The CDR3 nucleotides read TGTGCCAGCAGCCAAGGACCAGCGGGGCTTTCCTACGAGCAGTACTTC.

The J gene is TRBJ2-7, the V gene TRBV7-9; the D is unclear. Judging by the DNA end, TRBJ2-4 fits better; the J call may be wrong. In germline, CDR1 is SEHNR, CDR2 FQNEAQ (reference sequence). The CDR3 spans 12 residues. CDR3 loop: CASSFQENIQYF. The DNA of the CDR3 is TGTGCCAGCAGCTTTCAGGAAAACATTCAGTACTTC.

The chain combines TRBV10-1 with TRBJ1-6, with 8 bases fitting TRBD1. This CDR3 contains 22 residues. Germline CDR1 and CDR2: WNHNN and SYGVQD (reference sequence). V dropped 6 bases and J dropped 6; count of bases not matched to a gene: 28. The CDR3 sequence is CASRDFDRGNTTPSQSNSPLHF. CDR3 nucleotide sequence: TGCGCCAGCAGGGATTTCGACAGGGGCAACACCACCCCTAGTCAAAGTAATTCACCCCTCCACTTT.

V is TRBV6-1 and J is TRBJ2-4; D is unclear. Looked up from germline, CDR1 is MNHNS and CDR2 is SASEGT. The CDR3 has 16 residues. Deletions cut 0 bases from V and 0 bases from J, with 9 bases between. The CDR3 loop reads CASSEAGWLAKNIQYF. As DNA, the CDR3 is TGTGCCAGCAGTGAAGCAGGCTGGCTAGCCAAAAACATTCAGTACTTC.

This clonotype has only a few counts. The V and J genes are TRBV6-4 and TRBJ1-2, with D perhaps matching TRBD1 (6 bases). V was clipped by 2 bases and J by 4 bases, with 17 bases between them. Germline V lookup: CDR1 MRHNA, CDR2 SNTAGT. This CDR3 is built from 16 residues. CDR3 protein: CASSDTATGPPYGYTF. CDR3 nucleotide sequence: TGTGCCAGCAGTGACACTGCGACAGGCCCCCCCTATGGCTACACCTTC.

This clonotype turned up a few times. The chain recombines TRBV20-1 with TRBJ2-7, with D possibly matching TRBD1 (5 bases). V was pared by 0 bases and J by 3 bases, with 15 bases between. Germline V gene data show CDR1 as DFQATT and CDR2 as SNEGSKA (reference sequence). The CDR3 has 15 amino acids. The CDR3 here is CSARDLGVGIYEQYF. The CDR3 bases are TGCAGTGCTAGAGATTTAGGGGTTGGGATCTACGAGCAGTACTTC.

The V and J genes are TRBV20-1 and TRBJ2-1; TRBD2 matches 13 bases. The CDR3 totals 14 residues. Germline trimming cut 2 bases from V and 8 bases from J; bases unmatched to any gene: 3. CDR1 is DFQATT and CDR2 is SNEGSKA in the germline V gene (reference sequence). In DNA, the CDR3 is TGCAGTGCTAGAACTAGCGGGGGGGTCTATGAGCAGTTCTTC. This translates into CSARTSGGVYEQFF.

V usage is TRBV7-2 and J usage is TRBJ1-1; D is unresolved. V was clipped by 2 bases and J by 0 bases, with 10 bases between them. CDR3 length: 15 amino acids. CDR1 is SGHTA and CDR2 is FQGNSA in the germline V gene. The CDR3 region has the DNA TGTGCCAGCAGCTTAAGGTCGGAACTGAACACTGAAGCTTTCTTT. Encoded protein: CASSLRSELNTEAFF.

This clonotype was seen repeatedly, ten times or more. The chain combines TRBV5-1 with TRBJ2-3; the D is unclear. Looked up from germline, CDR1 is SGHRS and CDR2 is YFSETQ. The CDR3 runs 13 residues. The germline V and J ends were trimmed by 0 bases and 5 bases, with 7 bases remaining between them. CDR3: CASSLVARDTQYF. In nucleotides, the CDR3 is TGCGCCAGCAGCTTGGTGGCCCGAGATACGCAGTATTTT.

This clonotype has more than one count but fewer than ten. The rearrangement joins TRBV7-2 to TRBJ2-1; unclear D gene. Germline V CDR1 and CDR2: SGHTA, FQGNSA. This CDR3 spans 13 amino acids. V dropped 2 bases and J dropped 4 bases, with 6 bases sitting between them. CDR3 residues: CASSLPVYNEQFF. The CDR3 region has the DNA TGTGCCAGCAGCTTACCAGTTTACAATGAGCAGTTCTTC.